The T cell receptor (beta chain) described here comes from a study of T cells after posttransplantation cyclophosphamide (dated by TCRdb to between 2015 and 2016). Broadly, across the study: The study tracked T cell repertoire reconstitution by TRB sequencing after myeloablative bone marrow transplantation using posttransplantation cyclophosphamide as GVHD prophylaxis. Samples from a few dozen PTCy-treated patients and under 20 related bone marrow donors of those patients were subjected to antigen receptor sequencing. Blood from all 35 or so PTCy patients who had 1-year posttransplant specimens underwent TRB sequencing. Up to about 3 additional blood samples from 2 to 5.2 years after transplant were also TRB-sequenced in 3 patients, as was pretransplant blood from 4 patients. Because TRA and TRB clonality were tightly correlated in 9 samples, subsequent TCR analyses were focused on TRB only. Public TRB sequences were checked against a database of over 3,000 sequences associated with responses to pathogens, tumor antigens, self-antigens and alloantigens.

About this clone: Its target antigen remains unknown. Base qualities were left out, and no much larger clone turns up one base away.

TRB sequencing used genomic DNA with the immunoSEQ assay at survey resolution or the hsTCRB kit. On the study's bioinformatics: The immunoSEQ software was used for initial read processing, and the LymphoSeq R package was used for repertoire analyses. Clonality was computed as 1 minus normalized Shannon entropy; Gini coefficient was also calculated for each TRB dataset. Phenotypes of unsorted samples were inferred by mapping TRB sequences from sorted subsets of the recipient or donor onto the same recipient's unsorted samples. Drawn from immuneACCESS, this table holds only the in-frame rearrangements with V and J called that TCRdb kept. Clones are partly lost; checked studies trace under half to an unresolved V gene and leave the rest unexplained. The V and J calls and the clone size are those of that table, but D and trimming were determined from the DNA. The sample contains approximately 10,000 clones, just over 90% of them found a single time. The biggest ten clones account for less than 4.5% of the sample.

The paper as a whole reports these results and caveats: Across 45 patients, recipient CMV seropositivity and CMV reactivation were highly associated with TRB clonality; PTCy diversity was similar to CNI/methotrexate controls. The TRB repertoires of T cells infiltrating skin or the GI tract showed only limited overlap with the TRB repertoires found in blood. Donor-recipient similarity was low at 1-2 months but increased during the first year, and donor CD8+ memory clones often dominated later blood repertoires.

V has 7 bases trimmed and J has 5 bases trimmed; junction bases matching no gene number 12. The CDR3 starts with the cysteine, ends with the phenylalanine, and has 14 residues. Solely the CDR3 DNA is kept, with 42 bases framed from the first base. The germline V gene encodes CDR1 SQVTM and CDR2 ANQGSEA. Explained via the paper, the treatment or condition label denotes: high-dose cyclophosphamide on days +3 and +4 as single-agent GVHD prophylaxis. For conditioning, the PTCy patients got busulfan and fludarabine, then a related or unrelated marrow graft, followed by cyclophosphamide on days +3 and +4. PTCy-treated patients came from a prospective multi-institutional clinical trial. Peripheral blood and bone marrow mononuclear cells were isolated by Ficoll-Hypaque density centrifugation and were cryopreserved.

Sequenced here: PBMCs, sampled after allogeneic stem cell transplant with posttransplant cyclophosphamide. The clonotype originates from a female patient in her 30s who received an allogeneic stem cell transplant from an unrelated donor, was CMV-positive, and had no GVHD. Following transplantation, part of the T cell population may be supplied by the graft donor rather than the patient. In this chain, TRBV29-1 is recombined with TRBJ2-5, with 8 middle bases fitting TRBD2. The CDR3 amino acid sequence is: CSASGLASGETQYF. The nucleotides read TGCAGCGCATCCGGACTAGCAAGTGGGGAGACCCAGTACTTC.